This TCR beta chain comes out of a study of regulatory T cells in long-lasting Graves disease. Study outcomes and limitations: TCR diversity was lower in persistent than newly diagnosed Graves' disease.

Time point reported: newly diagnosed GD, antithyroid drugs for less than 3 months. With RNA extracted from PBMCs as input, the TCR library was made. Library construction for TCR beta used iRepertoire HTBI primers and Arm-PCR of CDR3 regions. One entry per CDR3 protein results from TCRdb running MiXCR on the multiplex PCR reads. The sample includes more than 450,000 distinct CDR3 sequences, 16% seen only once; the top ten take about 12%. Germline CDR1 and CDR2: SGHRS and YFSETQ. This CDR3 has 15 residues. Trimming removed 2 bases at V and 5 bases at J, with 13 bases between. A word on this clonotype: Its antigen is still unknown.

The data also belong to a second study, concerning T cells in Graves' hyperthyroidism and ophthalmopathy. In that study: Blood also carried most thyroid clonotypes expanded above 0.001.

Sequencing was performed on peripheral blood mononuclear cells (PBMCs), taken at new diagnosis, from a patient treated with antithyroid drugs. This TCR was sampled from a man aged 40-49 years with Graves disease. V is TRBV5-1 and J is TRBJ2-2, with a possible D match to TRBD1 (6 bases). As DNA, the CDR3 is TGCGCCAGCAGCTTAAAACCCCAGGGGACCGGGGAGCTGTTTTTT. Protein sequence: CASSLKPQGTGELFF.